This passage covers 25 T cell receptor beta chains from one sample sequenced in a study of response to subunit inactivated influenza vaccine. One entry per CDR3 protein results from TCRdb running MiXCR on the RT-PCR reads. This table holds hundreds of thousands of distinct CDR3 sequences, less than 20% found once. The sequencing here drew on PBMCs from blood, taken around 5 days after vaccination. The receptor source for this set is a man aged 50-60 years who received an inactivated influenza vaccine.

The rearrangement uses TRBV12-3 or TRBV12-4 and TRBJ2-2, with D tentatively TRBD1 (6 bases). The CDR3 covers 15 residues. V was pared by 7 bases and J by 2 bases, with 14 bases between. CDR3 sequence (DNA): TGTGCCAGCACCTTCGGGACAAGTAACACCGGGGAGCTGTTTTTT. Translation gives CASTFGTSNTGELFF.

The J gene is TRBJ2-5, the V gene TRBV12-3 or TRBV12-4; maybe TRBD1 (5 bases). V was shortened by 7 bases and J by 1 base, with 13 bases between the two germline ends. CDR3 length equals 14 residues. This CDR3 reads CASTKTVRQETQYF. Written as DNA, the CDR3 is TGTGCCAGCACCAAGACAGTTCGCCAAGAGACCCAGTACTTC.

This clonotype was counted a few times. The rearrangement uses TRBV7-2 and TRBJ2-3; TRBD2 aligns across 10 bases. V trimming: 7 bases; J trimming: 2 bases; junction bases outside the gene matches: 12. Per germline, CDR1 SGHTA and CDR2 FQGNSA. This CDR3 is 17 amino acids long. CDR3 in DNA: TGTGCCAGCACCAATCCCCTAGCGGGGGACCTCACAGATACGCAGTATTTT. Its protein is CASTNPLAGDLTDTQYF. The whole variable domain, filled in from reference TRBV7-2 and TRBJ2-3, reads GAGVSQSPSNKVTEKGKDVELRCDPISGHTALYWYRQSLGQGLEFLIYFQGNSAPDKSGLPSDRFSAERTGGSVSTLTIQRTQQEDSAVYLCASTNPLAGDLTDTQYFGPGTRLTVL.

V and J are TRBV20-1 and TRBJ1-1, with D perhaps TRBD1 (5 bases). The CDR3 is made up of 12 amino acids. V lost 3 bases and J 8 bases, leaving 13 bases between the germline ends. Germline V gene data show CDR1 as DFQATT and CDR2 as SNEGSKA (reference sequence). The CDR3 reads CSARRQGLEAFF. The CDR3 DNA follows: TGCAGTGCTAGGCGTCAGGGTTTGGAAGCTTTCTTT.

The J gene is TRBJ2-1, the V gene TRBV6-2 or TRBV6-3; 9 bases fit TRBD1. In germline, CDR1 is MNHEY, CDR2 SVGEGT. This CDR3 region has 15 residues. V shed 2 bases, J shed 8 bases, and the junction held 7 bases outside the gene matches. This CDR3 is CASSYRDRVSYEQFF. The CDR3 DNA sequence: TGTGCCAGCAGTTACAGGGACAGGGTATCGTATGAGCAGTTCTTC.

This clonotype was counted at least ten times. The chain combines TRBV29-1 with TRBJ2-7; D may match TRBD1 or TRBD2 (5 bases each). This CDR3 spans 13 amino acids. From germline, CDR1 is SQVTM and CDR2 ANQGSEA. Trimming took 3 bases from V and 4 from J, leaving 13 bases between them. The CDR3 DNA follows: TGCAGCGTTGAGGGGCGGGCGAGTTACGAGCAGTACTTC. Translation: CSVEGRASYEQYF.

V is TRBV20-1 and J is TRBJ2-7; D perhaps matches TRBD2 (5 bases). V shed 4 bases and J shed 3 bases, with 7 bases lying between them. This CDR3 contains 11 residues. Germline V gene sequence: CDR1 DFQATT, CDR2 SNEGSKA (reference sequence). In DNA form, the CDR3 reads TGCAGTGCTAATCGGGACTACGAGCAGTACTTC. Translation gives CSANRDYEQYF.

V and J are TRBV24-1 and TRBJ2-3; D unresolved. CDR3 length equals 9 residues. V was shortened by 4 bases and J by 12 bases, with 4 bases between the two germline ends. Germline assignment: CDR1 KGHDR and CDR2 SFDVKD. As DNA, the CDR3 is TGTGCCACCAGTGACCCCCAGTATTTT. Translated: CATSDPQYF.

This clonotype appeared a few times. CDR3 in DNA: TGTGCCAGCAGCCCTGCCCTAGCGGGATTGAGGGCAGATACGCAGTATTTT. Protein product: CASSPALAGLRADTQYF. The genes are TRBV7-9 and TRBJ2-3; TRBD2 agrees at 9 bases. J lost 4 bases, V lost 5 bases, and 13 bases had no gene match. Germline loops: CDR1 SEHNR, CDR2 FQNEAQ (reference sequence). CDR3 length: 17 amino acids. The variable domain in full, with the rest retrieved from reference TRBV7-9 and TRBJ2-3, is DTGVSQNPRHKITKRGQNVTFRCDPISEHNRLYWYRQTLGQGPEFLTYFQNEAQLEKSRLLSDRFSAERPKGSFSTLEIQRTEQGDSAMYLCASSPALAGLRADTQYFGPGTRLTVL.

V usage is TRBV4-3 and J usage is TRBJ1-2; TRBD1 might be the D (5 bases). Germline lookup yields CDR1 LGHNA and CDR2 YSLEER. This CDR3 is built from 14 residues. V lost 0 bases to trimming and J lost 4 bases, with 9 bases between them. This CDR3 reads CASSQETGGYGYTF. The CDR3 bases are TGCGCCAGCAGCCAAGAAACGGGGGGCTATGGCTACACCTTC.

This clonotype was counted between two and nine times. CDR3 sequence (DNA): TGCGCCAGCAGCCAAGGATGGGCCGGTAACACTGAAGCTTTCTTT. Its protein is CASSQGWAGNTEAFF. The rearrangement links TRBV4-3 to TRBJ1-1; no clear D. This CDR3 is built from 15 residues. Trimming removed 1 base from V and 2 bases from J, with 11 bases in between. Germline CDR1 and CDR2: LGHNA and YSLEER.

The chain employs TRBV9 and TRBJ2-1; D uncertain. V was trimmed by 4 bases and J by 5 bases, leaving 13 bases between them. The CDR3 has 14 residues. CDR1 is SGDLS, CDR2 YYNGEE, per germline. CDR3: CASSSHYTDNEQFF. Written as DNA, the CDR3 is TGTGCCAGCAGCTCCCATTACACGGACAATGAGCAGTTCTTC.

The rearrangement joins TRBV6-1 to TRBJ2-1; TRBD2 matches 10 bases. Germline lookup yields CDR1 MNHNS and CDR2 SASEGT. This CDR3 has 15 residues. V was pared by 6 bases and J by 8 bases, with 10 bases of the junction left unmatched. The DNA of the CDR3 is TGTGCCAGCAGGATGCTAGCGGGAGTCGAGGATGAGCAGTTCTTC. It codes for CASRMLAGVEDEQFF.

This rearrangement joins TRBV7-2 to TRBJ2-5; the D gene is possibly TRBD2 (5 bases). CDR3 length: 15 residues. CDR1 and CDR2 from the germline V gene are SGHTA and FQGNSA. The V end lost 5 bases, the J end lost 1 base, and 14 bases lay between the germline ends. DNA of the CDR3: TGTGCCAGCAGCACCCGCCTCGCGGGCCAAGAGACCCAGTACTTC. Encoded protein: CASSTRLAGQETQYF. The full variable domain, completed using reference TRBV7-2 and TRBJ2-5, is GAGVSQSPSNKVTEKGKDVELRCDPISGHTALYWYRQSLGQGLEFLIYFQGNSAPDKSGLPSDRFSAERTGGSVSTLTIQRTQQEDSAVYLCASSTRLAGQETQYFGPGTRLLVL.

The chain couples TRBV4-3 to TRBJ2-7; D tentatively fits TRBD1 or TRBD2 (5 bases each). The CDR3 extends over 15 amino acids. V lost 0 bases and J 0 bases, leaving 9 bases between the germline ends. The germline CDR1 and CDR2 sequences are LGHNA and YSLEER. CDR3 in DNA: TGCGCCAGCAGCCAAGATTGGGGGAGCTCCTACGAGCAGTACTTC. This encodes CASSQDWGSSYEQYF.

The chain uses TRBV6-6 and TRBJ1-1; 7 bases map to TRBD1. The germline V gene has CDR1 MNHNY and CDR2 SVGAGI (reference sequence). The V and J ends lost 4 bases and 5 bases, in that order; junction bases with no gene match: 4. The CDR3 extends over 13 amino acids. In DNA, the CDR3 is TGTGCCAGCAGTTCCACAGGGGTGACTGAAGCTTTCTTT. Translation: CASSSTGVTEAFF.

For the CDR3, the DNA is TGCAGTGCTAGAGATCTGAGGGGCAGGGACAACGAGCAGTACTTC. This encodes CSARDLRGRDNEQYF. The rearrangement joins TRBV20-1 to TRBJ2-7, with D possibly matching TRBD1 (6 bases). This CDR3 has 15 residues. The germline gives CDR1 DFQATT, CDR2 SNEGSKA (reference sequence). V was pared by 0 bases and J by 5 bases, with 17 bases between.

This clonotype was seen many times. The V gene is TRBV4-3, the J gene TRBJ2-1; D call uncertain. The V gene lost 3 bases and the J gene lost 6 bases, with 12 bases spanning the gap. Germline V gene sequence: CDR1 LGHNA, CDR2 YSLEER. The CDR3 loop spans 14 amino acids. This CDR3 reads CASSQDPNLNEQFF. CDR3 bases: TGCGCCAGCAGCCAGGACCCAAATCTCAATGAGCAGTTCTTC.

This clonotype was counted only a few times. This chain joins TRBV7-9 and TRBJ2-5; 8 nucleotides match TRBD1. CDR3 length: 15 amino acids. Per germline, CDR1 SEHNR and CDR2 FQNEAQ (reference sequence). Losses at the gene ends were 4 bases for V and 5 bases for J; bases not matched to a gene: 9. The CDR3 DNA reads as TGTGCCAGCAGCTCTGCTACAGGGGGTGGTGAGACCCAGTACTTC. Translation gives CASSSATGGGETQYF. The whole variable domain, remainder taken from reference TRBV7-9 and TRBJ2-5, is DTGVSQNPRHKITKRGQNVTFRCDPISEHNRLYWYRQTLGQGPEFLTYFQNEAQLEKSRLLSDRFSAERPKGSFSTLEIQRTEQGDSAMYLCASSSATGGGETQYFGPGTRLLVL.

V and J are TRBV7-2 and TRBJ2-7, with D maybe TRBD1 (6 bases). Germline values: CDR1 SGHTA, CDR2 FQGNSA. CDR3 length: 15 residues. V was shortened by 1 base and J by 2 bases, with 12 bases between the two germline ends. CDR3 sequence: CASSLDRQEAYEQYF. CDR3 in DNA: TGTGCCAGCAGCTTAGATAGACAGGAGGCCTACGAGCAGTACTTC.

This clonotype was picked up a small number of times. This chain joins TRBV28 and TRBJ1-1; tentatively, D is TRBD1 (6 bases). The CDR3 loop spans 12 amino acids. CDR1 MDHEN and CDR2 SYDVKM come from the germline V gene. Trimming took off 4 bases at V and 7 bases at J, with 10 bases between the two ends. CDR3 region: CASSWTVREAFF. The CDR3 nucleotides are TGTGCCAGCAGTTGGACAGTTCGTGAAGCTTTCTTT.

This clonotype showed up just a few times. This chain joins TRBV6-1 and TRBJ1-5, with D maybe TRBD1 (6 bases). The CDR3 length is 15 residues. Per germline, CDR1 MNHNS and CDR2 SASEGT. Trimming stripped 7 bases from V and 6 bases from J, with 19 bases between. CDR3 nucleotides: TGTGCCAGCAACCCGGGGACGGGGGCGGGTCAGCCCCAGCATTTT. It specifies CASNPGTGAGQPQHF.

This clonotype showed up just a few times. The V call is TRBV12-3 or TRBV12-4, the J call TRBJ1-1; a possible D gene is TRBD1 (6 bases). V was clipped by 7 bases and J by 6 bases, with 30 bases between them. This CDR3 spans 18 amino acids. The CDR3 sequence is CASTTILLWGAGRAEAFF. The CDR3, as DNA: TGTGCCAGCACCACAATTCTCCTATGGGGGGCGGGGAGAGCTGAAGCTTTCTTT.

A few counts support this clonotype. This rearrangement joins TRBV10-3 to TRBJ2-5, with D hard to call. The V gene lost 4 bases and the J gene lost 3 bases, with 9 bases spanning the gap. The CDR3 consists of 13 residues. CDR1 is ENHRY, CDR2 SYGVKD, per germline. The CDR3 region has the DNA TGTGCCATCAGTGGACCGGCTGAAGAGACCCAGTACTTC. Translation: CAISGPAEETQYF.

This clonotype showed up just a few times. V usage is TRBV4-2 and J usage is TRBJ2-2, with TRBD1 as a possible D gene (6 bases). Trimming stripped 5 bases from V and 0 bases from J, with 22 bases between. The CDR3 spans 19 residues. Germline V gene lookup returns CDR1 LGHNA and CDR2 YNFKEQ. CDR3 sequence: CASSKGGQGWVANTGELFF. In DNA form, the CDR3 reads TGTGCCAGCAGCAAAGGGGGACAAGGATGGGTCGCGAACACCGGGGAGCTGTTTTTT.